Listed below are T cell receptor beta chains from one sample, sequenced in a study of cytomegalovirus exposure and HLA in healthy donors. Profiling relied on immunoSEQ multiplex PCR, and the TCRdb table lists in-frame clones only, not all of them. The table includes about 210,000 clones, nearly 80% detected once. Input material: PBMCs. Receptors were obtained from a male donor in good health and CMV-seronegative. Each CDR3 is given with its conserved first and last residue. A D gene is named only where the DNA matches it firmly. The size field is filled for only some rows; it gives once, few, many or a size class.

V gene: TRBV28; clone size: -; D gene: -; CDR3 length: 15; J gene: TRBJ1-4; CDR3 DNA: TGTGCCAGCAGAGCCCTTCGGGTCACTAATGAAAAACTGTTTTTT; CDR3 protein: CASRALRVTNEKLFF
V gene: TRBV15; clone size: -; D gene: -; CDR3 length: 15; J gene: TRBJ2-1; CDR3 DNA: TGTGCCACCAGCAGACTCAGGAGGGGGCACAATGAGCAGTTCTTC; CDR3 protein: CATSRLRRGHNEQFF
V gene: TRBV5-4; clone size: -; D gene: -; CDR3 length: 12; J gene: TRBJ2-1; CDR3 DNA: TGTGCCAGCAGCTTGGACACCCAGGAGCAGTTCTTC; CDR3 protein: CASSLDTQEQFF
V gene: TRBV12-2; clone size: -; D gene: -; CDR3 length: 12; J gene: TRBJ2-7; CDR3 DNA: TGTGCAAGTCGCCCCGGACTGGACGAGCAGTACTTC; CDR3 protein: CASRPGLDEQYF
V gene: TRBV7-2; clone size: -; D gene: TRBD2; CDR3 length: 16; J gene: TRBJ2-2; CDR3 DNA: TGTGCCAGCAGCTTAACGGGGGGGCCCGACACCGGGGAGCTGTTTTTT; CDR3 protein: CASSLTGGPDTGELFF
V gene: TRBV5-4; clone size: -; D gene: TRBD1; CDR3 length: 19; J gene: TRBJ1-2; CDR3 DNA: TGTGCCAGCAGCTTGGCAGACAGGGTGTCAGTGAGGGGGAACTATGGCTACACCTTC; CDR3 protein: CASSLADRVSVRGNYGYTF
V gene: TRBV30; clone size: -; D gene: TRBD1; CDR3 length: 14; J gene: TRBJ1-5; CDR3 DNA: TGTGCCTGGAAGCCGGGACAGGGATATCAGCCCCAGCATTTT; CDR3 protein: CAWKPGQGYQPQHF
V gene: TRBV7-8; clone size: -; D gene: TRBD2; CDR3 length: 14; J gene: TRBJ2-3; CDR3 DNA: TGTGCCAGCAGGCCAAGCGGGGGCACAGATACGCAGTATTTT; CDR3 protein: CASRPSGGTDTQYF
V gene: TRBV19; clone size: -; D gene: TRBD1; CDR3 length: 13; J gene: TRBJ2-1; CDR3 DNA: TGTGCCAGTAGTTCCGGAAGACAGGGGACGCAGTTCTTC; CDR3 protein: CASSSGRQGTQFF
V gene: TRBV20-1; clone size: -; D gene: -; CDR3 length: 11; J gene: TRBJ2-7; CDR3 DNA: TGCAGTGCGAACAGGGTTCACGAGCAGTACTTC; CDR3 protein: CSANRVHEQYF
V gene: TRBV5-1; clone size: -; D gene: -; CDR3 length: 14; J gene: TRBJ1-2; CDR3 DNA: TGCGCCAGCAGCTTGGCTTTGGGGGCTAGTGGCTACACCTTC; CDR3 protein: CASSLALGASGYTF
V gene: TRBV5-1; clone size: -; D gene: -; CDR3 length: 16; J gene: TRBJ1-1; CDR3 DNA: TGCGCCAGCAGCACAGGACACAGGGTAGGAAACACTGAAGCTTTCTTT; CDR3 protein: CASSTGHRVGNTEAFF
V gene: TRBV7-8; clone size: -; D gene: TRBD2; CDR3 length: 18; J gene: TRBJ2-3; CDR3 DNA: TGTGCCAGCAGCTACGGGTGGGAGGATAGCGGGTACACAGATACGCAGTATTTT; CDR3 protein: CASSYGWEDSGYTDTQYF
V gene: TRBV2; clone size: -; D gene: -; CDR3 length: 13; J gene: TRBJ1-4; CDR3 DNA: TGTGCCAGTGCGGACAGCGCTAATGAAAAACTGTTTTTT; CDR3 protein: CASADSANEKLFF
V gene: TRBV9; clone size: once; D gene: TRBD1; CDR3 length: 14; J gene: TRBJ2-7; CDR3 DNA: TGTGCCAGCAGCCCATCCGGGACAGATTACGAGCAGTACTTC; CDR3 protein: CASSPSGTDYEQYF
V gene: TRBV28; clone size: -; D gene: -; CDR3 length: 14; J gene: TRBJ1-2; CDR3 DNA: TGTGCCAGCACATCTCCGGGACAACGCTATGGCTACACCTTC; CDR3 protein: CASTSPGQRYGYTF
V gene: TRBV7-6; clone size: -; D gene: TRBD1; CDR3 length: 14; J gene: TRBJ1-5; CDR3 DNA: TGTGCCAGCAGCCCGCGACAGGGTGATCAGCCCCAGCATTTT; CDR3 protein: CASSPRQGDQPQHF
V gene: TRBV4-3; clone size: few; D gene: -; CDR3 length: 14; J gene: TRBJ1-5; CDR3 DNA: TGCGCCAGCAGCCAAGCTGGACTCAATCAGCCCCAGCATTTT; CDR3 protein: CASSQAGLNQPQHF
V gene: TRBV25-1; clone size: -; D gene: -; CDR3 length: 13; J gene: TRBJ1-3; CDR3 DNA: TGTGCCAGCAGTGTCTACTCTGGAAACACCATATATTTT; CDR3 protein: CASSVYSGNTIYF
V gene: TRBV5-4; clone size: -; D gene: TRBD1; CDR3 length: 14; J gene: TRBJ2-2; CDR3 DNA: TGTGCCAGCACTCCGGGACAGCTAACCGGGGAGCTGTTTTTT; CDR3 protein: CASTPGQLTGELFF
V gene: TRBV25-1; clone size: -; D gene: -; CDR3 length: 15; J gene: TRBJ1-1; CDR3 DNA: TGTGCCAGCAGTCATCCCAGTTGGGAGGACACTGAAGCTTTCTTT; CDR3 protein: CASSHPSWEDTEAFF
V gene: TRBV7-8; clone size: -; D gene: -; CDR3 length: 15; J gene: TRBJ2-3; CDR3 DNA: TGTGCCAGCAGCTTAGTGGCGGGGAACACAGATACGCAGTATTTT; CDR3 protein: CASSLVAGNTDTQYF
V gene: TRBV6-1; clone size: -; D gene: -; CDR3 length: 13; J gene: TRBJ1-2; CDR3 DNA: TGTGCCAGCAGCCTGACAGGTTATGATGGCTACACCTTC; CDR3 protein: CASSLTGYDGYTF
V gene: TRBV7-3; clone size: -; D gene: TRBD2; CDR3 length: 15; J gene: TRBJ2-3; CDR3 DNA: TGTGCCAGCAGCTTGGGGGGCGGGAGGGTAGATACGCAGTATTTT; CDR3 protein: CASSLGGGRVDTQYF
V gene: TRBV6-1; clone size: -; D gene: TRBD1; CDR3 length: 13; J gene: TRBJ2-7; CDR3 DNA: TGTGCCAGCAGCAACAGGGGGTGGTACGAGCAGTACTTC; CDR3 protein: CASSNRGWYEQYF
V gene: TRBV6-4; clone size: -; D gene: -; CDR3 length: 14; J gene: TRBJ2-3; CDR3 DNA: TGTGCCAGCAGTGATGATGGGGGCGCGGATACGCAGTATTTT; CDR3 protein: CASSDDGGADTQYF
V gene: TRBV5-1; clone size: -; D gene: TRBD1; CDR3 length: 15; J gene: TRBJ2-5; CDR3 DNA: TGCGCCAGCAGCTTGGCCGTATCAGGGGGAGAGACCCAGTACTTC; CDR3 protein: CASSLAVSGGETQYF
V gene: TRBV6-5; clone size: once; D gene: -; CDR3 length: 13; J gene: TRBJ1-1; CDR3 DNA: TGTGCCAGCTCGATCCATGACAGCACTGAAGCTTTCTTT; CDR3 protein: CASSIHDSTEAFF
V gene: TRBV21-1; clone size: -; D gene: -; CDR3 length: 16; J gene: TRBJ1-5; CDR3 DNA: TGTGCCAGCAGCAAAGTAGCGGGGTACGCCAATCAGCCCCAGCATTTT; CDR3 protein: CASSKVAGYANQPQHF
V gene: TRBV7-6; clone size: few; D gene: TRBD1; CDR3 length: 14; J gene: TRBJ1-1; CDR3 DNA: TGTGCCAGCAGCCCCCGGACAGGGAGGACTGAAGCTTTCTTT; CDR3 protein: CASSPRTGRTEAFF
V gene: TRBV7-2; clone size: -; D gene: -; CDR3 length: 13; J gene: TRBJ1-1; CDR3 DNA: TGTGCCAGCAGCTTATGGGGGGACCCCGGCGGTTTCTTT; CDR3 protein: CASSLWGDPGGFF
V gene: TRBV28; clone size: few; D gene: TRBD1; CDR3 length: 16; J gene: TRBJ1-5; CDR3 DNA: TGTGCCAGCACATCATTAGTCACAGGGGTCGGGCAGCCCCAGCATTTT; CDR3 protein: CASTSLVTGVGQPQHF
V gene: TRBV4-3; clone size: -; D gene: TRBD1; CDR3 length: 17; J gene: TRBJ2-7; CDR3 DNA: TGCGCCAGCAGCCCCTTCATCCGGGACAGGGGGCCCAACGAGCAGTACTTC; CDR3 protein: CASSPFIRDRGPNEQYF
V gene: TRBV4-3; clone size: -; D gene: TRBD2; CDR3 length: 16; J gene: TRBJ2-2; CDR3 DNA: TGCGCCAGCAGCCATCCGACTAGCGGATACACCGGGGAGCTGTTTTTT; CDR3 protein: CASSHPTSGYTGELFF
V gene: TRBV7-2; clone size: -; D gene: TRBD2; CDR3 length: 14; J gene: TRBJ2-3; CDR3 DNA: TGTGCCAGCAGCCCCGGACTAGCCGCAGATACGCAGTATTTT; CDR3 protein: CASSPGLAADTQYF
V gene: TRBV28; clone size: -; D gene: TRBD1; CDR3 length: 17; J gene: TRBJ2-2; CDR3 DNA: TGTGCCAGCAGTTCCTCGGACGACAGGGGCTACACCGGGGAGCTGTTTTTT; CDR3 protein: CASSSSDDRGYTGELFF
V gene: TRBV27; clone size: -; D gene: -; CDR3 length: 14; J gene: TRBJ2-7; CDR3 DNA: TGTGCCAGCAGTCTACTAGTGGGGGCGCGCGAGCAGTACTTC; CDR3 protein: CASSLLVGAREQYF
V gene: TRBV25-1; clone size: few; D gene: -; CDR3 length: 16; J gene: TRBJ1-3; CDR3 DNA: TGTGCCAGCAGTACCCCGGGTTTAAGCTCTGGAAACACCATATATTTT; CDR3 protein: CASSTPGLSSGNTIYF
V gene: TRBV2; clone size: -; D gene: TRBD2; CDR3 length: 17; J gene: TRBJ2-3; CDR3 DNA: TGTGCCAGCAGTAATCCAATTAGCGGGAGGGCCCCAGATACGCAGTATTTT; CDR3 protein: CASSNPISGRAPDTQYF
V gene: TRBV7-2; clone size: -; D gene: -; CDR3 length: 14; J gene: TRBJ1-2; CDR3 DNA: TGTGCCAGCAGCCTCCAAACGACAGTCTATGGCTACACCTTC; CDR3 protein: CASSLQTTVYGYTF
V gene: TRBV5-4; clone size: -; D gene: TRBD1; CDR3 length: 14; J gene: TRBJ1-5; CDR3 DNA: TGTGCCAGCAGCTCCGACAGGGGCAATCAGCCCCAGCATTTT; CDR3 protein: CASSSDRGNQPQHF
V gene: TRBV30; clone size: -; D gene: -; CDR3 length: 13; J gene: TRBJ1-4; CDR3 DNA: TGTGCCTGGAGTGAAGGGAGAAATGAAAAACTGTTTTTT; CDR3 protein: CAWSEGRNEKLFF
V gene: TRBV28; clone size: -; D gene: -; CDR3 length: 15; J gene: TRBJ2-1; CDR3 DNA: TGTGCCAGCAGTCCCTCTAGCGCGCCCTACAATGAGCAGTTCTTC; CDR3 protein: CASSPSSAPYNEQFF
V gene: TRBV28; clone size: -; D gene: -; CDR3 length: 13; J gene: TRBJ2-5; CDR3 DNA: TGTGCCAGCAGGCGTAGACAGAAAGAGACCCAGTACTTC; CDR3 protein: CASRRRQKETQYF
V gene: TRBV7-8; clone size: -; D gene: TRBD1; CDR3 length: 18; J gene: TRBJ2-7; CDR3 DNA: TGTGCCAGCAGCTTAGGGACAGGGGGCTCTTCGCCATCCTACGAGCAGTACTTC; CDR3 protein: CASSLGTGGSSPSYEQYF
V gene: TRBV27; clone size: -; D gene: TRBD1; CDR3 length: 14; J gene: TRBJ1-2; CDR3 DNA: TGTGCCAGCAAAGAGAGGGGGCGTCCGGGTGGCTACACCTTC; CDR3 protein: CASKERGRPGGYTF
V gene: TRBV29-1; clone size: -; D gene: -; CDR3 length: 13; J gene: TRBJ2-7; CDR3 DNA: TGCAGCGTTGAAGATCAACGGGGATACGAGCAGTACTTC; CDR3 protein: CSVEDQRGYEQYF
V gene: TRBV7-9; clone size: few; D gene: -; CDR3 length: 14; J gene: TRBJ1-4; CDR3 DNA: TGTGCCAGCAGCGACTGGGGCCTGGGTGAAAAACTGTTTTTT; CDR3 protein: CASSDWGLGEKLFF
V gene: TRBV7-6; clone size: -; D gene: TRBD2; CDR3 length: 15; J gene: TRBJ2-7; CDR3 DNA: TGTGCCAGCAGCTCTCTAGCGGGGAGCTCCTACGAGCAGTACTTC; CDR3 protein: CASSSLAGSSYEQYF
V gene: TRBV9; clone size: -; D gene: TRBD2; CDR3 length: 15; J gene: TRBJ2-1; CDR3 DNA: TGTGCCAGCAGCGTACAGTCGGGGGGGCCGAATGAGCAGTTCTTC; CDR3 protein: CASSVQSGGPNEQFF
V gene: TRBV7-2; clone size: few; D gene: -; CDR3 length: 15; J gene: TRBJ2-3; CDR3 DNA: TGTGCCAGCCTTCACCCACACCGCAGGGCAGATACGCAGTATTTT; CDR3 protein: CASLHPHRRADTQYF
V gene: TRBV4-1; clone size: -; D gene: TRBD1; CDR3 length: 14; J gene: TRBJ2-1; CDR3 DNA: TGCGCCAGCAGCCAAGAGGACAGGGTAAAGGAGCAGTTCTTC; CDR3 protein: CASSQEDRVKEQFF
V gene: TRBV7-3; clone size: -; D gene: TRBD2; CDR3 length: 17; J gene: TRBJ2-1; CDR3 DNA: TGTGCCAGCAGTCGGGAACGACTAGCGGGAGGACGCAATGAGCAGTTCTTC; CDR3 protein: CASSRERLAGGRNEQFF
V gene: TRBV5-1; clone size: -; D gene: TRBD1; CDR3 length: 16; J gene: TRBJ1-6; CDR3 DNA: TGCGCCAGCAGCACCTCGACAGGGCGTCAAAATTCACCCCTCCACTTT; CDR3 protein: CASSTSTGRQNSPLHF
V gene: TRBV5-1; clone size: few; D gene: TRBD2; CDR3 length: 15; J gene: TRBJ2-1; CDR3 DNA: TGCGCCAGCGCTCTAGCGGGGGGCTCCTACAATGAGCAGTTCTTC; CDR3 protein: CASALAGGSYNEQFF
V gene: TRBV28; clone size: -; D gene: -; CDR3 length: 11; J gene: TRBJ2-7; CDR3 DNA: TGTGCCAGCAGCAGTTTCTACGAGCAGTACTTC; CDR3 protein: CASSSFYEQYF
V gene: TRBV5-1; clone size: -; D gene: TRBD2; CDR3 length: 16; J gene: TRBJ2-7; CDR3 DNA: TGCGCCAGCAGCTTATCCGGGACTAGCGGCCTCTACGAGCAGTACTTC; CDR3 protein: CASSLSGTSGLYEQYF
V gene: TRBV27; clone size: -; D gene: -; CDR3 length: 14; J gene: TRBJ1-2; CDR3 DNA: TGTGCCAGCAGTTTAAGCCCCCCCGTCTATGGCTACACCTTC; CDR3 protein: CASSLSPPVYGYTF
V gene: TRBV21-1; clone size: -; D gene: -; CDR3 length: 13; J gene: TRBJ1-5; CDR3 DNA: TGTGCCAGCAGCAAAGACGAGGGCGGGCCCCAGCATTTT; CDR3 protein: CASSKDEGGPQHF
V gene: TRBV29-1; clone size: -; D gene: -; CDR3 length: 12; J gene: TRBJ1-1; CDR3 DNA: TGCAGCTCCAGGGATGGGAACACTGAAGCTTTCTTT; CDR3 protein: CSSRDGNTEAFF